Listed here are 24 T cell receptor beta chains from one sample, sequenced in a study of beta chain features in type 1 diabetes. General study findings and limits: Shorter TCRB CDR3s, moderately but significantly so, were found in Type 1 diabetes patients in all four CD4+ subsets.

These receptors have no known antigen. The authors reverse transcribed all of the isolated RNA, so sequencing captured expressed TCRB transcripts. The repertoire was sequenced with immunoSEQ multiplex PCR; TCRdb's copy has only in-frame clones and lacks some. Among under 350,000 clones listed, approximately 25% were seen once. Sequenced: naive CD4+ T cells from blood. The receptors were gathered from a woman in her 30s with type 1 diabetes.

This chain joins TRBV30 and TRBJ1-1; no firm D call. Germline-derived CDR1 and CDR2 are GTSNPN and SVGIG (reference sequence). The V end lost 0 bases, the J end lost 4 bases, and 12 bases lay between the germline ends. The CDR3 extends over 14 amino acids. CDR3 protein: CAWSVGSEGTEAFF. The CDR3 DNA reads as TGTGCCTGGAGTGTAGGATCGGAGGGCACTGAAGCTTTCTTT.

The chain couples TRBV29-1 to TRBJ2-1, with 9 bases lining up with TRBD1. This CDR3 has 18 residues. Germline CDR1 SQVTM, CDR2 ANQGSEA. Losses at the gene ends were 3 bases for V and 0 bases for J; bases not matched to a gene: 12. CDR3 protein: CSVERRDRDSHSYNEQFF. The CDR3 DNA is TGCAGCGTTGAGCGCCGGGACAGGGATTCCCACTCCTACAATGAGCAGTTCTTC.

The chain carries TRBV6-6 and TRBJ1-1, with D possibly being TRBD1 (5 bases). Germline V gene data show CDR1 as MNHNY and CDR2 as SVGAGI (reference sequence). Trimming took 4 bases from V and 1 from J, leaving 10 bases between them. This CDR3 comprises 14 residues. In nucleotides, the CDR3 is TGTGCCAGCAGTTGGGGCAGGCAGAACACTGAAGCTTTCTTT. This translates into CASSWGRQNTEAFF.

The chain combines TRBV21-1 with TRBJ2-2; the table's D call TRBD2 went unverified against the DNA. TRBV21-1 is described as a pseudogene. The CDR3 is 15 amino acids. CDR3 protein: CASSKVKLVPGELFF. Written as DNA, the CDR3 is TGTGCCAGCAGCAAAGTAAAACTAGTTCCCGGGGAGCTGTTTTTT.

The rearrangement links TRBV27 to TRBJ1-1; 11 positions agree with TRBD1. Germline V CDR1 and CDR2: MNHEY, SMNVEV (reference sequence). The CDR3 has 16 residues. Unmatched junction bases numbered 6, after V lost 3 bases and J lost 3 bases. In DNA, the CDR3 is TGTGCCAGCAGTTTGGCCCAGGGACAGGGGGACACTGAAGCTTTCTTT. This encodes CASSLAQGQGDTEAFF.

This clone has only a few counts. The chain carries TRBV5-1 and TRBJ1-1; D call uncertain. CDR1 SGHRS and CDR2 YFSETQ come from the germline V gene. V gave up 0 bases and J gave up 0 bases, with 12 bases separating them. The CDR3 contains 16 residues. The CDR3: CASSLDLGYLNTEAFF. CDR3 sequence (DNA): TGCGCCAGCAGCTTGGATCTAGGTTACCTGAACACTGAAGCTTTCTTT.

This clone has a handful of counts. The rearrangement links TRBV19 to TRBJ2-3, with D unclear. The V and J ends lost 5 bases and 0 bases respectively, with 9 bases between them. The CDR3 consists of 14 residues. The germline V gene encodes CDR1 LNHDA and CDR2 SQIVND (reference sequence). CDR3 nucleotide sequence: TGTGCCAGTAGTCTCACCGGGAGCACAGATACGCAGTATTTT. This encodes CASSLTGSTDTQYF.

This clone was seen a few times. The chain combines TRBV29-1 with TRBJ2-7, with D unresolved. V was shortened by 1 base and J by 0 bases, with 7 bases between the two germline ends. The CDR3 runs to 13 residues. In germline, CDR1 is SQVTM, CDR2 ANQGSEA. Here the CDR3 DNA reads TGCAGCGTTGAAGGTAGAAACTCCTACGAGCAGTACTTC. It codes for CSVEGRNSYEQYF.

Comments on this clone: Other nucleotide sequences in the sample specify the same CDR3. The V call is TRBV6-5, the J call TRBJ2-7, with a weak D call TRBD2 (5 bases). This CDR3 is built from 13 residues. From germline, CDR1 is MNHEY and CDR2 SVGAGI. Trimming removed 4 bases at V and 3 bases at J, with 10 bases between. CDR3 loop: CASSSRGYYEQYF. The CDR3 nucleotides are TGTGCCAGCAGTTCCAGAGGGTACTACGAGCAGTACTTC.

The V and J genes are TRBV30 and TRBJ1-2; 7 bases agree with TRBD1. This CDR3 has 13 residues. V was pared by 0 bases and J by 7 bases, with 5 bases of the junction left unmatched. The germline V gene has CDR1 GTSNPN and CDR2 SVGIG (reference sequence). The CDR3 sequence is CAWSVGQGVGYTF. CDR3 sequence (DNA): TGTGCCTGGAGTGTAGGCCAGGGGGTTGGCTACACCTTC.

The chain recombines TRBV29-1 with TRBJ1-4; 7 bases line up with TRBD1. The CDR3 is 13 amino acids. Germline V gives CDR1 SQVTM, CDR2 ANQGSEA. J lost 8 bases, V lost 5 bases, and 8 bases had no gene match. In DNA, the CDR3 is TGCAGCGTTTCAGAGAGGGGGCGAGAAAAACTGTTTTTT. Protein sequence: CSVSERGREKLFF.

Only a few counts were recorded for this clone. This rearrangement joins TRBV4-1 to TRBJ2-2; tentatively, D is TRBD2 (5 bases). Trimming removed 4 bases from V and 0 bases from J, with 15 bases in between. Germline lookup yields CDR1 MGHRA and CDR2 YSYEKL. CDR3 length equals 17 residues. The CDR3 loop reads CASSLRPGTANTGELFF. CDR3 bases: TGCGCCAGCAGCCTCCGCCCGGGAACCGCGAACACCGGGGAGCTGTTTTTT.

The table lists this clone with a few counts. J is TRBJ2-1 and V is TRBV7-2; TRBD2 matches at 9 bases. Germline V CDR1 and CDR2: SGHTA, FQGNSA. V trimming: 5 bases; J trimming: 5 bases; junction bases outside the gene matches: 4. The CDR3 loop spans 14 amino acids. The CDR3 sequence: CASSTGLANNEQFF. The CDR3 DNA sequence: TGTGCCAGCAGCACCGGACTAGCGAACAATGAGCAGTTCTTC.

A note on this clone: The sample has other DNA sequences that encode this CDR3 too. The chain couples TRBV5-1 to TRBJ2-1; 8 bases are shared with TRBD2. Germline loops: CDR1 SGHRS, CDR2 YFSETQ. V dropped 0 bases and J dropped 4; count of bases not matched to a gene: 3. The CDR3 is 15 residues long. In nucleotides, the CDR3 is TGCGCCAGCAGCTTGGTTACTAGCGGATACAATGAGCAGTTCTTC. Its translation: CASSLVTSGYNEQFF.

The chain is built from TRBV11-2 and TRBJ2-1, with D possibly being TRBD2 (5 bases). There are 15 residues in the CDR3. Deletions cut 1 base from V and 3 bases from J, with 10 bases between. CDR1 is SGHAT, CDR2 FQNNGV, per germline. In DNA, the CDR3 is TGTGCCAGCAGCTTAGTTTTTCGGGGCTACAATGAGCAGTTCTTC. It codes for CASSLVFRGYNEQFF.

DNA for the CDR3: TGTGCCAGTAGTATAGGGACAGGGTTCTCCTACAATGAGCAGTTCTTC. Translation: CASSIGTGFSYNEQFF. This chain uses TRBV19 with TRBJ2-1; 8 bases match TRBD1. Losses at the gene ends were 1 base for V and 0 bases for J; bases not matched to a gene: 2. CDR3 length equals 16 residues. CDR1 and CDR2 from the germline V gene are LNHDA and SQIVND (reference sequence).

The chain has TRBV9 and TRBJ2-7, with TRBD1 identical over 7 bases. The trim removed 4 bases at V and 3 bases at J, leaving 7 bases unmatched. CDR3 length: 14 residues. Germline CDR1 SGDLS, CDR2 YYNGEE. As DNA, the CDR3 is TGTGCCAGCAGCCCCAGACAGGGTTTCTACGAGCAGTACTTC. Protein sequence: CASSPRQGFYEQYF.

The rearrangement joins TRBV29-1 to TRBJ1-2, with 9 bases that match TRBD1. There are 13 residues in the CDR3. V shed 2 bases and J 8 bases; nucleotides not matched to a gene: 6. In germline, CDR1 is SQVTM, CDR2 ANQGSEA. The CDR3 loop is CSVEITGGGGYTF. The DNA of the CDR3 is TGCAGCGTTGAAATCACAGGGGGCGGGGGCTACACCTTC.

This clone came up a few times. Here the CDR3 DNA reads TGCAGCGCTGGTGAGAGGACAGGGATTTACAATGAGCAGTTCTTC. This translates into CSAGERTGIYNEQFF. The chain joins TRBV29-1 to TRBJ2-1; TRBD1 matches at 8 bases. From germline, CDR1 is SQVTM and CDR2 ANQGSEA. This CDR3 comprises 15 residues. Trimming cost V 7 bases and J 4 bases; bases outside gene matches: 12.

V gene TRBV30 combines with J gene TRBJ2-3, with TRBD2 matching over 13 bases. Germline V CDR1 and CDR2: GTSNPN, SVGIG (reference sequence). V lost 4 bases, J lost 5 bases, and 3 bases stayed unmatched. The CDR3 contains 14 residues. The DNA for the CDR3 is TGTGCCTGGACACGGACTAGCGGGAGAGATACGCAGTATTTT. Protein: CAWTRTSGRDTQYF.

This sequence joins TRBV30 and TRBJ2-1, with D possibly TRBD1 on 5 matching bases. The CDR3 covers 14 residues. V lost 2 bases to trimming and J lost 9 bases, with 17 bases between them. Germline values: CDR1 GTSNPN, CDR2 SVGIG (reference sequence). CDR3 amino acids: CAWSLGQGFGEQFF. The DNA for the CDR3 is TGTGCCTGGAGTTTGGGGCAGGGATTTGGTGAGCAGTTCTTC.

This clone was found a few times. This sequence joins TRBV6-5 and TRBJ2-7; 7 bases agree with TRBD2. This CDR3 region has 14 residues. Germline CDR1 MNHEY, CDR2 SVGAGI. V trimming: 4 bases; J trimming: 2 bases; junction bases outside the gene matches: 5. The CDR3 sequence: CASSSSSGTYEQYF. The CDR3 DNA sequence: TGTGCCAGCAGTTCCTCCAGCGGGACCTACGAGCAGTACTTC.

The chain employs TRBV7-9 and TRBJ2-5; maybe TRBD2 (6 bases). This CDR3 spans 14 amino acids. V was cut by 7 bases and J by 2 bases, with 14 bases left in between. The V gene's germline CDR1 is SEHNR and CDR2 FQNEAQ (reference sequence). The CDR3 is CASTIMGGQETQYF. For the CDR3, the DNA is TGTGCCAGCACCATTATGGGGGGTCAAGAGACCCAGTACTTC.

The chain joins TRBV9 to TRBJ2-1; 7 bases agree with TRBD2. Germline CDR1 reads SGDLS; CDR2 reads YYNGEE. This CDR3 region has 15 residues. V was pared by 0 bases and J by 6 bases, with 6 bases of the junction left unmatched. The CDR3 reads CASSVGLAEPNEQFF. CDR3 nucleotides: TGTGCCAGCAGCGTAGGCCTAGCGGAGCCCAATGAGCAGTTCTTC.